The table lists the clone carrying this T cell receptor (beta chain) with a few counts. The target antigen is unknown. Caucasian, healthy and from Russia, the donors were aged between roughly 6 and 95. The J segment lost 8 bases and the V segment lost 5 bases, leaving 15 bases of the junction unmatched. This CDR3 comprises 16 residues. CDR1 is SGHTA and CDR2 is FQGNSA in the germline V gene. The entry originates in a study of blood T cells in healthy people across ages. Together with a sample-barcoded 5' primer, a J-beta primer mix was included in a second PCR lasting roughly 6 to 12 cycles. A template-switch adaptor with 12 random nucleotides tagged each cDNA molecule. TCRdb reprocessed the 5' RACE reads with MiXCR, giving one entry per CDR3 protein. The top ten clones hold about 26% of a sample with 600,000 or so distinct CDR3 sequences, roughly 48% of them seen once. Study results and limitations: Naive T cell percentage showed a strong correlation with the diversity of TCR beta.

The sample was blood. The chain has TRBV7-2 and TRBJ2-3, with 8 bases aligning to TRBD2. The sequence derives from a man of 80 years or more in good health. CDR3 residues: CASSPGGGGTSGTQYF. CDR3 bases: TGTGCCAGCAGCCCGGGGGGCGGGGGGACGTCGGGTACGCAGTATTTT.